Given below is one T cell receptor (beta chain) in context. The CDR3 is made up of 15 amino acids. Germline V gene data show CDR1 as LNHNV and CDR2 as YYDKDF (reference sequence). This sample is part of a study of T cells expressing NK-cell markers. Study at large: HCMV seropositivity characterized seven of the eight sequenced donors, and seronegativity one.

Following a re-call of the 5' RACE reads, TCRdb has one entry per CDR3 protein and lacks DNA. This table lists 250,000 or so distinct CDR3 sequences. Material: blood T cells: a sorted CD56 or NKG2C T cell subset, CD4+ or CD8+ T cells, or bulk PBMC T cells (not recorded which). The sequence was obtained from a woman aged 18 to 75 in good health. The chain links TRBV15 to TRBJ2-2. The CDR3 reads CATSRDRIDTGELFF.